These T cell receptor beta chains were read from a single sample in a study of high-grade serous ovarian cancer treatment subgroups. The assay was immunoSEQ multiplex PCR, and TCRdb's table has in-frame clones only and misses some. The sample lists about 5,700 clones, about three fifths seen once, with 12% to 15% in the top ten. The specimen was tumor tissue. The origin of the receptors is a human donor with high-grade serous ovarian cancer. The CDR3 runs from the conserved cysteine through the conserved F or W. Fields, in order: V gene, clone size, J gene, D gene, CDR3 DNA, CDR3 protein. The D gene is left open where the match is weak. Some rows have no size entry. The others give once, few or many, or a class for an expanded clone.

>TRBV5-1|.|TRBJ2-5|.
TGCGCCAGCAGCTTTGGTCCCGGTTCCCAAGAGACCCAGTACTTC
CASSFGPGSQETQYF
>TRBV9|.|TRBJ2-2|.
TGTGCCAGCAGCAAGGCCGGGAACACCGGGGAGCTGTTTTTT
CASSKAGNTGELFF
>TRBV28|.|TRBJ1-2|TRBD1
TGTGCCAGCAGCCCCGCCGGGACAGGGATTCCCTATGGCTACACCTTC
CASSPAGTGIPYGYTF
>TRBV5-4|.|TRBJ1-1|.
TGTGCCAGCAGCCCGGACAGCACCTCTCATCTGGGTGAAGCTTTCTTT
CASSPDSTSHLGEAFF
>TRBV5-1|few|TRBJ1-5|.
TGCGCCAGCAGCTTGACGAGTCGGTCGGAGCCCCAGCATTTT
CASSLTSRSEPQHF
>TRBV30|.|TRBJ2-5|.
TGTGCCTGGAGTGTACAGGGTCGTCAGGGGAAGACCCAGTACTTC
CAWSVQGRQGKTQYF
>TRBV7-6|few|TRBJ1-3|.
TGTGCCAGCAGCCCCTATAGGGCGGTGAACACCATATATTTT
CASSPYRAVNTIYF
>TRBV4-2|few|TRBJ1-2|.
TGTGCCAGCAGCTCCCAGTTGGGGGGTGAAGCCTATGGCTACACCTTC
CASSSQLGGEAYGYTF
>TRBV18|.|TRBJ1-2|.
TGTGCCAGCTCACCAAGTCGATTAGGGACTAACTATGGCTACACCTTC
CASSPSRLGTNYGYTF
>TRBV19|.|TRBJ1-2|.
TGTGCCAGTAGTAGTGATACCCAGGCGTACTATGGCTACACCTTC
CASSSDTQAYYGYTF
>TRBV7-9|.|TRBJ1-2|.
TGTGCCAGCAACGCGGGCTTATATGGCTACACCTTC
CASNAGLYGYTF
>TRBV28|.|TRBJ1-2|.
TGTGCCAGCAGCCAAACCCTGACATTGGGCTACACCTTC
CASSQTLTLGYTF
>TRBV7-2|.|TRBJ1-1|.
TGTGCCAGCAGCCCACCATGGGGGATCGGGGAAGCTTTCTTT
CASSPPWGIGEAFF
>TRBV18|.|TRBJ1-5|.
TGTGCCAGCTCATCGACATTTGGGACCAATCAGCCCCAGCATTTT
CASSSTFGTNQPQHF
>TRBV5-4|.|TRBJ2-3|TRBD2
TGTGCCAGCAGTTCAAAGGGACTAGCGGGGGGCCCGCAGTATTTT
CASSSKGLAGGPQYF
>TRBV4-2|few|TRBJ1-2|.
TGTGCCAGCAGCCAAGACAGGGCCCCGTATGGCTACACCTTC
CASSQDRAPYGYTF
>TRBV6-5|.|TRBJ1-6|.
TGTGCCAGCAGTTCTGGGCCACGGGATTCACCCCTCCACTTT
CASSSGPRDSPLHF
>TRBV11-2|.|TRBJ2-2|.
TGTGCCAGCAGGGGACCTGGCGGGGAGCTGTTTTTT
CASRGPGGELFF
>TRBV5-5|.|TRBJ2-1|.
TGTGCCAGCAGCTTGTCAAGCGGCTACAATGAGCAGTTCTTC
CASSLSSGYNEQFF
>TRBV14|.|TRBJ2-7|.
TGTGCCAGCAGCCGACGGAACGAGCAGTACTTC
CASSRRNEQYF
>TRBV15|.|TRBJ1-1|.
TGTGCCACCAACGGGACCCCAGGAGAATCCCCTGAAGCTTTCTTT
CATNGTPGESPEAFF
>TRBV18|once|TRBJ1-4|.
TGTGCCAGCTCGGGCTGGGAGTCGTCCGAAAAACTGTTTTTT
CASSGWESSEKLFF
>TRBV4-2|.|TRBJ2-1|TRBD2
TGTGCCAGCAGCCAAGAACCACTAGCGGGGCAGAATGAGCAGTTCTTC
CASSQEPLAGQNEQFF
>TRBV7-9|few|TRBJ2-5|.
TGTGCCAGCAGCCCCGCAGGGGATAGCGGGACCCAGTACTTC
CASSPAGDSGTQYF
>TRBV27|.|TRBJ2-6|.
TGTGCCAGCAGCTCATGGGCCTCTGGGGCCAACGTCCTGACTTTC
CASSSWASGANVLTF
>TRBV7-9|.|TRBJ2-7|.
TGTGCCAGCTCCCCACCGCTCCTAAGCGACGAGCAGTACTTC
CASSPPLLSDEQYF
>TRBV27|.|TRBJ1-2|.
TGTGCCAGCAGTCTAAGACCCACTATGAGTGGCTACACCTTC
CASSLRPTMSGYTF
>TRBV11-2|large|TRBJ2-5|.
TGTGCCAGCAGCTTAGATTGGTCAGGAGTGGAGACCCAGTACTTC
CASSLDWSGVETQYF
>TRBV28|.|TRBJ2-7|.
TGTGCCACCCGTCTCCCCCCGCGGTACGAGCAGTACTTC
CATRLPPRYEQYF
>TRBV27|.|TRBJ1-1|.
TGTGCCAGCAGTTTTCGGGGGGAGGGAGAAGCTTTCTTT
CASSFRGEGEAFF
>TRBV11-2|.|TRBJ2-7|.
TGTGCCAGCAGCTTAGATAGTGGATCCTACGAGCAGTACTTC
CASSLDSGSYEQYF